These 30 T cell receptor beta chains originate from one sample sequenced in a study of cytomegalovirus exposure and HLA in healthy donors (TCRdb year 2017). Libraries were built with the immunoSEQ multiplex PCR assay. A mixture of 60 forward primers for TCR Vbeta segments and 13 reverse primers for TCR Jbeta segments was used in the multiplex PCR. TCRdb mirrors the immuneACCESS table, restricted to in-frame sequences. Some clones are absent from its copies; in checked studies, under half trace to an unresolved V gene, and the reason for the others is unknown. The sample table contains 110,000 to 150,000 clones; only one count was recorded for around 80% of them. 2.5% to 3% of the sample rests with the top ten. Source material: PBMCs. These receptors came from a female donor in good health and CMV-seronegative.

This chain links TRBV28 with TRBJ1-1; the match to TRBD1 covers 7 bases. This CDR3 is built from 12 residues. J was trimmed by 8 bases and V by 8 bases; bases with no gene match: 8. Germline values: CDR1 MDHEN, CDR2 SYDVKM. Here the CDR3 DNA reads TGTGCCAGCTGGACAGGATGGGGCGAAGCTTTCTTT. This sequence encodes CASWTGWGEAFF.

The gene calls are TRBV28 and TRBJ1-1; D is uncertain. V lost 4 bases to trimming and J lost 0 bases, with 6 bases between them. The germline V gene encodes CDR1 MDHEN and CDR2 SYDVKM. This CDR3 is built from 13 residues. The CDR3 loop reads CASSSGMNTEAFF. The CDR3 bases are TGTGCCAGCAGTTCAGGAATGAACACTGAAGCTTTCTTT. Looking up the rest from reference TRBV28 and TRBJ1-1 gives the full variable domain: DVKVTQSSRYLVKRTGEKVFLECVQDMDHENMFWYRQDPGLGLRLIYFSYDVKMKEKGDIPEGYSVSREKKERFSLILESASTNQTSMYLCASSSGMNTEAFFGQGTRLTVV.

The rearrangement links TRBV15 to TRBJ1-1; D remains unclear. Per germline, CDR1 LNHNV and CDR2 YYDKDF (reference sequence). There are 15 residues in the CDR3. V was clipped by 1 base and J by 2 bases, with 11 bases between them. CDR3 DNA: TGTGCCACCAGCAGAGGGGGAGACATCAACACTGAAGCTTTCTTT. It translates to CATSRGGDINTEAFF.

CDR3 in DNA: TGTGCCTGGAGTGAAGACAGGGATGGCGATCAGCCCCAGCATTTT. It encodes CAWSEDRDGDQPQHF. This chain uses TRBV30 with TRBJ1-5; TRBD1 agrees at 7 bases. Trimming at V came to 1 base and at J to 5 bases, leaving 8 bases not matched to a gene. In germline, CDR1 is GTSNPN, CDR2 SVGIG (reference sequence). The CDR3 is 15 residues long.

The chain recombines TRBV27 with TRBJ1-1; no clear D gene. The CDR3 has 14 residues. Germline V gene sequence: CDR1 MNHEY, CDR2 SMNVEV (reference sequence). V was cut by 2 bases and J by 1 base, with 8 bases left in between. The CDR3 is CASSLNIPNTEAFF. The CDR3 region has the DNA TGTGCCAGCAGTTTAAACATCCCGAACACTGAAGCTTTCTTT.

The rearrangement uses TRBV29-1 and TRBJ2-5, with D tentatively TRBD2 (6 bases). Germline V CDR1 and CDR2: SQVTM, ANQGSEA. Trimming removed 4 bases at V and 5 bases at J, with 20 bases between. The CDR3 contains 15 residues. The CDR3 DNA reads TGCAGCGTTGCCGAATTTGGGGGGAGCGTGGAGACCCAGTACTTC. This gives the protein CSVAEFGGSVETQYF.

This clone was observed a handful of times. V gene TRBV19 combines with J gene TRBJ1-5; D is possibly TRBD1 (6 bases). The CDR3 runs to 12 residues. The V end was cut by 7 bases, the J end by 7 bases, with 11 bases between. Germline V gene data show CDR1 as LNHDA and CDR2 as SQIVND (reference sequence). The chain's CDR3 is CASTQGLQPQHF. The CDR3 coding sequence is TGTGCCAGTACACAGGGACTACAGCCCCAGCATTTT.

The chain uses TRBV28 and TRBJ1-2; maybe TRBD1 (5 bases). The CDR3 runs to 16 residues. Between the trimmed V and J ends, which lost 2 bases and 4 bases, there was a span of 17 bases. Per germline, CDR1 MDHEN and CDR2 SYDVKM. CDR3 nucleotides: TGTGCCAGCAGTTTAACCGATTGGCAGGGCCTCTATGGCTACACCTTC. This gives the protein CASSLTDWQGLYGYTF.

The chain combines TRBV19 with TRBJ2-1; 12 bases fit TRBD2. The ends lost 3 bases at V and 6 bases at J; junction bases unmatched: 9. The CDR3 runs 17 residues. In germline, CDR1 is LNHDA, CDR2 SQIVND (reference sequence). CDR3 loop: CASSIHSGLAGTNEQFF. The CDR3, as DNA: TGTGCCAGTAGTATTCATTCCGGACTAGCGGGGACCAATGAGCAGTTCTTC.

The V and J genes are TRBV19 and TRBJ1-1, with a possible D match to TRBD1 (5 bases). This CDR3 spans 14 amino acids. V lost 1 base and J lost 3, with 9 bases in between. Germline V gene sequence: CDR1 LNHDA, CDR2 SQIVND (reference sequence). This CDR3 is CASSIGGADTEAFF. In DNA form, the CDR3 reads TGTGCCAGTAGTATAGGTGGGGCGGACACTGAAGCTTTCTTT.

This clone was found a few times. The chain couples TRBV5-5 to TRBJ1-2; D is ambiguous. Germline V CDR1 and CDR2: SGHKS, YYEKEE (reference sequence). Deletions cut 4 bases from V and 4 bases from J, with 11 bases between. The CDR3 spans 13 residues. The CDR3 DNA follows: TGTGCCAGCAGCCAACCAGGAGGCTATGGCTACACCTTC. Its translation is CASSQPGGYGYTF. Filled out from reference TRBV5-5 and TRBJ1-2, the complete variable domain reads DAGVTQSPTHLIKTRGQQVTLRCSPISGHKSVSWYQQVLGQGPQFIFQYYEKEERGRGNFPDRFSARQFPNYSSELNVNALLLGDSALYLCASSQPGGYGYTFGSGTRLTVV.

In its sample, this clone was seen a few times. The chain uses TRBV28 and TRBJ1-4; maybe TRBD1 (6 bases). Looked up from germline, CDR1 is MDHEN and CDR2 is SYDVKM. The CDR3 extends over 17 amino acids. Trimming pared 3 bases from V and 0 bases from J, leaving 14 bases between. CDR3 loop: CASSFIQGPATNEKLFF. In nucleotides, the CDR3 is TGTGCCAGCAGTTTTATACAGGGACCTGCAACTAATGAAAAACTGTTTTTT.

The chain employs TRBV28 and TRBJ2-5, with 7 positions matching TRBD2. The CDR3 has 14 amino acids. Unmatched junction bases numbered 6, after V lost 3 bases and J lost 5 bases. CDR1 and CDR2 (germline): MDHEN, SYDVKM. The CDR3 nucleotides read TGTGCCAGCAGTTTTCGCGGGAGTAGCGAGACCCAGTACTTC. This gives the protein CASSFRGSSETQYF.

The chain is built from TRBV5-1 and TRBJ2-2; D is perhaps TRBD1 (6 bases). The CDR3 length is 15 residues. Trimming removed 7 bases from V and 6 bases from J, with 19 bases in between. Germline-derived CDR1 and CDR2 are SGHRS and YFSETQ. This chain's CDR3 is CASSVRGEGSGELFF. The CDR3, as DNA: TGCGCCAGCTCTGTCAGGGGTGAGGGGTCCGGGGAGCTGTTTTTT.

This clone came up once. The gene calls are TRBV4-2 and TRBJ2-6; possibly TRBD2 for D (6 bases). CDR1 is LGHNA, CDR2 YNFKEQ, per germline. Trimming stripped 0 bases from V and 0 bases from J, with 15 bases between. This CDR3 has 19 residues. In nucleotides, the CDR3 is TGTGCCAGCAGCCAAGACAACGGGGGATGGGGCTCTGGGGCCAACGTCCTGACTTTC. Amino acid sequence: CASSQDNGGWGSGANVLTF.

The V call is TRBV4-1, the J call TRBJ2-1, with TRBD2 matching over 10 bases. The CDR3 runs 18 residues. In germline, CDR1 is MGHRA, CDR2 YSYEKL. V dropped 4 bases and J dropped 6; count of bases not matched to a gene: 15. The CDR3 DNA reads TGCGCCAGCAGCCGCTATGGAACTAGCGGGATATCAAGCAATGAGCAGTTCTTC. Translation: CASSRYGTSGISSNEQFF.

The V gene is TRBV19, the J gene TRBJ1-1; 8 bases are shared with TRBD1. Trimming at V came to 6 bases and at J to 6 bases, leaving 9 bases not matched to a gene. This CDR3 is 14 amino acids long. Germline lookup yields CDR1 LNHDA and CDR2 SQIVND (reference sequence). The CDR3 loop reads CASRTDRGYAEAFF. DNA for the CDR3: TGTGCCAGTAGAACAGACAGGGGTTACGCTGAAGCTTTCTTT.

This clone was seen only a few times. This rearrangement joins TRBV28 to TRBJ1-5, with TRBD1 matching over 9 bases. The germline CDR1 and CDR2 sequences are MDHEN and SYDVKM. The CDR3 contains 15 residues. V was pared by 8 bases and J by 7 bases, with 12 bases of the junction left unmatched. The CDR3 loop is CASWARGQGGQPQHF. In nucleotides, the CDR3 is TGTGCCAGCTGGGCGAGGGGACAGGGAGGGCAGCCCCAGCATTTT.

The J gene is TRBJ1-1, the V gene TRBV10-1; 11 nucleotides agree with TRBD1. V lost 4 bases, J lost 1 base, and 5 bases stayed unmatched. The CDR3 consists of 16 residues. Per the germline V gene, CDR1 is WNHNN and CDR2 is SYGVQD (reference sequence). The CDR3 coding sequence is TGCGCCAGCAGTGGAGGGACAGGGGGAGGGAACACTGAAGCTTTCTTT. Protein: CASSGGTGGGNTEAFF.

The chain uses TRBV4-2 and TRBJ2-1, with D perhaps TRBD1 (6 bases). The CDR3 sequence is 14 residues long. The V end was cut by 0 bases, the J end by 9 bases, with 12 bases between. CDR1 and CDR2 from the germline V gene are LGHNA and YNFKEQ. CDR3 protein: CASSQDRRGGEQFF. As DNA, the CDR3 is TGTGCCAGCAGCCAAGATAGACGAGGGGGTGAGCAGTTCTTC.

This clone occurred a few times. The V and J genes are TRBV4-1 and TRBJ1-1, with TRBD1 as a possible D gene (5 bases). Between the trimmed V and J ends, which lost 2 bases and 4 bases, there was a span of 8 bases. This CDR3 comprises 13 residues. Germline CDR1 reads MGHRA; CDR2 reads YSYEKL. The CDR3 loop is CASSQSQGTEAFF. The CDR3 coding sequence is TGCGCCAGCAGCCAATCCCAGGGCACTGAAGCTTTCTTT.

The chain recombines TRBV7-9 with TRBJ2-1; 16 bases fit TRBD2. With V trimmed by 3 bases and J by 9 bases, 14 bases remained unmatched. CDR3 size: 19 residues. The germline V gene encodes CDR1 SEHNR and CDR2 FQNEAQ (reference sequence). The CDR3, as DNA: TGTGCCAGCAGCTTTTCCGGGACTAGCGGGGGGGCCATGGTCGGTGAGCAGTTCTTC. Translating it yields CASSFSGTSGGAMVGEQFF.

The gene calls are TRBV7-9 and TRBJ2-7; TRBD1 is a possible D gene (6 bases). The V and J ends lost 6 bases and 4 bases respectively, with 10 bases between them. The CDR3 runs to 12 residues. The germline CDR1 and CDR2 sequences are SEHNR and FQNEAQ (reference sequence). Here the CDR3 reads CASSLTGYEQYF. The CDR3 DNA reads as TGTGCCAGCAGTCTTACAGGGTACGAGCAGTACTTC.

This clone was picked up a small number of times. In nucleotides, the CDR3 is TGCGCCAGCAGCTTGGAGCCAGGCTTGTTTCAGCCCCAGCATTTT. Protein sequence: CASSLEPGLFQPQHF. The gene calls are TRBV5-1 and TRBJ1-5; no firm D call. V gave up 0 bases and J gave up 6 bases, with 13 bases separating them. There are 15 residues in the CDR3. Per the germline V gene, CDR1 is SGHRS and CDR2 is YFSETQ.

This clone was seen once. The chain has TRBV19 and TRBJ2-1, with TRBD2 as a possible D gene (6 bases). There are 16 residues in the CDR3. The germline V gene has CDR1 LNHDA and CDR2 SQIVND (reference sequence). The V end lost 1 base, the J end lost 4 bases, and 14 bases lay between the germline ends. Here the CDR3 DNA reads TGTGCCAGTAGTATAGTCAGTAGCGGCGGATACAATGAGCAGTTCTTC. Protein sequence: CASSIVSSGGYNEQFF.

This clone was seen more than once but under ten times. The J gene is TRBJ2-1, the V gene TRBV13, with 8 bases fitting TRBD1. Germline CDR1 reads PRHDT; CDR2 reads FYEKMQ (reference sequence). The CDR3 consists of 16 residues. With V trimmed by 3 bases and J by 0 bases, 4 bases remained unmatched. CDR3: CASSLGQASSYNEQFF. The CDR3 bases are TGTGCCAGCAGCTTGGGACAGGCAAGCTCCTACAATGAGCAGTTCTTC.

V gene TRBV27 combines with J gene TRBJ1-6; D perhaps matches TRBD1 (5 bases). Germline CDR1 reads MNHEY; CDR2 reads SMNVEV (reference sequence). The germline V and J ends were trimmed by 2 bases and 0 bases, with 17 bases remaining between them. The CDR3 runs 19 residues. CDR3 residues: CASSLVSSRQRSYNSPLHF. Written as DNA, the CDR3 is TGTGCCAGCAGTTTAGTTTCGTCGAGACAGCGCTCCTATAATTCACCCCTCCACTTT.

V is TRBV6-6 and J is TRBJ1-2; no reliable D call. CDR1 and CDR2 from the germline V gene are MNHNY and SVGAGI (reference sequence). The CDR3 spans 14 residues. Between the trimmed V and J ends, which lost 10 bases and 2 bases, there was a span of 17 bases. The CDR3 protein is CATPGDQANYGYTF. CDR3 DNA: TGTGCCACCCCGGGAGATCAGGCAAACTATGGCTACACCTTC.

The V call is TRBV19, the J call TRBJ1-2; 9 positions match TRBD1. V lost 7 bases and J lost 2; bases outside the gene matches: 8. Germline V gene sequence: CDR1 LNHDA, CDR2 SQIVND (reference sequence). This CDR3 has 15 residues. The CDR3 DNA reads TGTGCCAGTATTGAGGAGGGACAGGGCAACTATGGCTACACCTTC. Its translation is CASIEEGQGNYGYTF.

Details on this clone: Other DNA sequences of this sample code for an identical CDR3. CDR3 nucleotides: TGCGCCAGCAGCTCGGGACAGCCAAATCAGCCCCAGCATTTT. Its translation is CASSSGQPNQPQHF. The J gene is TRBJ1-5, the V gene TRBV5-1; 7 nucleotides agree with TRBD1. The CDR3 runs 14 residues. Germline V lookup: CDR1 SGHRS, CDR2 YFSETQ. Germline trimming cut 3 bases from V and 4 bases from J; bases unmatched to any gene: 4. Supplemented by reference TRBV5-1 and TRBJ1-5, the full variable domain reads KAGVTQTPRYLIKTRGQQVTLSCSPISGHRSVSWYQQTPGQGLQFLFEYFSETQRNKGNFPGRFSGRQFSNSRSEMNVSTLELGDSALYLCASSSGQPNQPQHFGDGTRLSIL.